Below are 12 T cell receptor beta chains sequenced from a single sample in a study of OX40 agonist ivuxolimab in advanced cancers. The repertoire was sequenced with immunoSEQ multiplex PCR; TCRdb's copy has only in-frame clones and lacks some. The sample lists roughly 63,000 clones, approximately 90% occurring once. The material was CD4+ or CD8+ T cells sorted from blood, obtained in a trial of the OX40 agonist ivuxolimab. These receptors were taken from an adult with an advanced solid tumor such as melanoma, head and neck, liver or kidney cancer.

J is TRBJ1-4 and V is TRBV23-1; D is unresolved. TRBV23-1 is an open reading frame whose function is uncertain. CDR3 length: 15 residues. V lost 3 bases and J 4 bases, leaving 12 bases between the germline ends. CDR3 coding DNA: TGCGCCAGCAGTCAGATCCCTCTGGGTAATGAAAAACTGTTTTTT. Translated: CASSQIPLGNEKLFF.

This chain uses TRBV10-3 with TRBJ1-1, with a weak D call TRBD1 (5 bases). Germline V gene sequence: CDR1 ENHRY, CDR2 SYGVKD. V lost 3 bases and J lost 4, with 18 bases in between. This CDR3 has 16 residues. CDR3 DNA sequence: TGTGCCATCAGTGATGGGGGTAGGGTTGTGATCACTGAAGCTTTCTTT. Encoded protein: CAISDGGRVVITEAFF.

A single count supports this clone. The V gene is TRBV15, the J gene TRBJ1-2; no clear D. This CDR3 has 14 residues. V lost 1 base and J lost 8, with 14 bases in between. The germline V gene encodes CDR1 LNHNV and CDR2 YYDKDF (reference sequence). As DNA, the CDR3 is TGTGCCACCAGCAGAGCGGGCCCCTTGGGCGGCTACACCTTC. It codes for CATSRAGPLGGYTF.

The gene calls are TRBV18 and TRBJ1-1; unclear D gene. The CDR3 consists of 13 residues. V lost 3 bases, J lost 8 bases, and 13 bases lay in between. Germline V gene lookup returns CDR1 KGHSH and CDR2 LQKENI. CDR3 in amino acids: CASSPAVTLEAFF. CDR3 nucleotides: TGTGCCAGCTCACCGGCAGTCACACTGGAAGCTTTCTTT.

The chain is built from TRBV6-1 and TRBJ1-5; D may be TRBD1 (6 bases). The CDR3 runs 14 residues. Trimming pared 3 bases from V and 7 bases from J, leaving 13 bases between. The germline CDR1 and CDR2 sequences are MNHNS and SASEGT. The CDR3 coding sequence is TGTGCCAGCAGTGAGTCGGGGGGCCGGCAGCCCCAGCATTTT. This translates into CASSESGGRQPQHF.

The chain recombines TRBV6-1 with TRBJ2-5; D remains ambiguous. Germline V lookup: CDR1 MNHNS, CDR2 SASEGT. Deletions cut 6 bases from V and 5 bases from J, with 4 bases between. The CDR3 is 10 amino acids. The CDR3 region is CASRRETQYF. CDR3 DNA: TGTGCCAGCAGGAGGGAGACCCAGTACTTC.

The CDR3 bases are TGTGCCAGCAGTTTAGTACAGAACACTGAAGCTTTCTTT. It translates to CASSLVQNTEAFF. The chain combines TRBV27 with TRBJ1-1, with D unclear. The CDR3 totals 13 residues. Germline CDR1 and CDR2: MNHEY and SMNVEV (reference sequence). V was shortened by 2 bases and J by 1 base, with 5 bases between the two germline ends.

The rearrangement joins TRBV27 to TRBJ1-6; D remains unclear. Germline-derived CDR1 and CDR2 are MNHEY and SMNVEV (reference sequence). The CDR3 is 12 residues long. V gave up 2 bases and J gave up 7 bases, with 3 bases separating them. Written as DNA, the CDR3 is TGTGCCAGCAGTTTAGCCAATTCACCCCTCCACTTT. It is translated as CASSLANSPLHF.

Here the CDR3 DNA reads TGCGCCAGCAGCTTCTCCCGGGGGCGGGAAGAGACCCAGTACTTC. Protein sequence: CASSFSRGREETQYF. The chain employs TRBV5-1 and TRBJ2-5, with D perhaps given as TRBD1 or TRBD2 (6 bases each). Trimming removed 2 bases from V and 3 bases from J, with 14 bases in between. Germline-derived CDR1 and CDR2 are SGHRS and YFSETQ. The CDR3 sequence is 15 residues long.

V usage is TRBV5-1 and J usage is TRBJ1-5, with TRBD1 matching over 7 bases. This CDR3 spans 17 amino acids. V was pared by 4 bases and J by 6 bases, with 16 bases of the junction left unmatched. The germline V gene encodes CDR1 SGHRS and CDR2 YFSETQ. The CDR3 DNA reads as TGCGCCAGCAGCCCAGGGGGGGGTACAGTCCCCCGTCAGCCCCAGCATTTT. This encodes CASSPGGGTVPRQPQHF.

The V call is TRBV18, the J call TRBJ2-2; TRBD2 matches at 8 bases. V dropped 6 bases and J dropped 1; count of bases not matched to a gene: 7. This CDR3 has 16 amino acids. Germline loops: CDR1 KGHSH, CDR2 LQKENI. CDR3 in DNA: TGTGCCAGCTCCCCCCGGGGGGGAAGGAACACCGGGGAGCTGTTTTTT. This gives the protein CASSPRGGRNTGELFF.

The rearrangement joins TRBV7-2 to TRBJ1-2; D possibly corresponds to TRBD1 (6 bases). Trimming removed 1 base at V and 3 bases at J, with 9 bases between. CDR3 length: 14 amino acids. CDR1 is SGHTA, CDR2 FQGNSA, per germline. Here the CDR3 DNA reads TGTGCCAGCAGCTTAGGGTCAGGGGACTATGGCTACACCTTC. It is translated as CASSLGSGDYGYTF.